This passage covers 21 T cell receptor beta chains from one sample sequenced in a study of blood T cell repertoires in COVID-19 (TCRdb year 2020). The receptor library was made with the immunoSEQ multiplex PCR assay. TCRdb holds this immuneACCESS table with in-frame rearrangements only. Some clones are missing; in checked studies, unresolved V genes explain under half, and the rest has no known cause. Present in this sample are tens of thousands of clones, approximately 80% of which were seen just once. 15% to 20% of the sample rests with the top ten. Sequenced material: peripheral blood. These receptors came from a woman in her sixties with acute or convalescent COVID-19.

This clone was seen only once. The gene calls are TRBV29-1 and TRBJ2-1; 9 bases are shared with TRBD2. J gave up 7 bases and V 2 bases, and 9 bases lay outside the gene matches. The CDR3 sequence is 15 residues long. Germline V gene sequence: CDR1 SQVTM, CDR2 ANQGSEA. The CDR3 nucleotides are TGCAGCGTTGAACCCTCTCGCGGGGGGGCAAATGAGCAGTTCTTC. Its protein product is CSVEPSRGGANEQFF.

This chain uses TRBV30 with TRBJ2-5; 10 nucleotides line up with TRBD2. Trimming took 5 bases from V and 4 from J; bases not matched to a gene: 7. CDR1 is GTSNPN, CDR2 SVGIG, per germline (reference sequence). The CDR3 runs to 14 residues. The CDR3 region has the DNA TGTGCCTGGCAAGCGGGGGGGCCTGGAGAGACCCAGTACTTC. As protein: CAWQAGGPGETQYF.

The chain uses TRBV4-1 and TRBJ2-5, with a possible D match to TRBD1 (5 bases). The CDR3 has 16 amino acids. The germline V gene has CDR1 MGHRA and CDR2 YSYEKL. The ends were cut back, 2 bases at V and 3 bases at J, with 16 bases in the middle. The CDR3 sequence is CASSQLGGREKETQYF. Written as DNA, the CDR3 is TGCGCCAGCAGCCAATTAGGCGGCAGGGAAAAAGAGACCCAGTACTTC.

J is TRBJ1-5 and V is TRBV6-6; the D gene is possibly TRBD1 (5 bases). CDR3 length: 16 residues. Trimming took off 6 bases at V and 1 base at J, with 16 bases between the two ends. Germline assignment: CDR1 MNHNY and CDR2 SVGAGI (reference sequence). CDR3 nucleotides: TGTGCCAGCAGACGACTCCAGGGTTTGAGCAATCAGCCCCAGCATTTT. This codes for CASRRLQGLSNQPQHF.

The rearrangement links TRBV3-1 (or the pseudogene TRBV3-2) to TRBJ1-1; D is perhaps TRBD1 (5 bases). Germline V gene sequence: CDR1 LGHDT, CDR2 YNNKEL (reference sequence). V lost 4 bases and J lost 3, with 12 bases in between. This CDR3 contains 14 residues. CDR3 in amino acids: CASSPAWGDTEAFF. DNA for the CDR3: TGTGCCAGCAGCCCCGCTTGGGGGGACACTGAAGCTTTCTTT.

J is TRBJ2-2 and V is TRBV9; TRBD2 is a possible D gene (5 bases). This CDR3 has 15 amino acids. V lost 3 bases to trimming and J lost 4 bases, with 13 bases between them. Germline V gene data show CDR1 as SGDLS and CDR2 as YYNGEE. The DNA of the CDR3 is TGTGCCAGCAGCGAGAGGACTCAAATCACCGGGGAGCTGTTTTTT. Amino acids: CASSERTQITGELFF. Drawing the rest from reference TRBV9 and TRBJ2-2, the complete variable domain is DSGVTQTPKHLITATGQRVTLRCSPRSGDLSVYWYQQSLDQGLQFLIQYYNGEERAKGNILERFSAQQFPDLHSELNLSSLELGDSALYFCASSERTQITGELFFGEGSRLTVL.

The chain couples TRBV2 to TRBJ1-2, with D possibly matching TRBD1 (6 bases). V was pared by 8 bases and J by 2 bases, with 12 bases between. CDR1 and CDR2 from the germline V gene are SNHLY and FYNNEI. The CDR3 is 13 amino acids. This chain's CDR3 is CASRTEGNYGYTF. Here the CDR3 DNA reads TGTGCCAGCCGGACAGAAGGAAACTATGGCTACACCTTC.

V and J are TRBV27 and TRBJ1-2; a weak D match, TRBD1 (6 bases). This CDR3 is 16 amino acids long. Germline CDR1 and CDR2: MNHEY and SMNVEV (reference sequence). The V and J ends lost 5 bases and 2 bases respectively, with 18 bases between them. This CDR3 reads CASSATRAGANYGYTF. The CDR3 DNA reads as TGTGCCAGCAGTGCCACTAGGGCGGGGGCAAACTATGGCTACACCTTC.

The chain recombines TRBV3-1 (or the pseudogene TRBV3-2) with TRBJ1-2; D call uncertain. The CDR3 contains 15 residues. CDR1 and CDR2 from the germline V gene are LGHDT and YNNKEL (reference sequence). Trimming stripped 2 bases from V and 3 bases from J, with 13 bases between. CDR3 sequence: CASSQRTGRDYGYTF. In nucleotides, the CDR3 is TGTGCCAGCAGCCAAAGGACGGGGAGGGACTATGGCTACACCTTC.

This clone turned up a few times. V is TRBV20-1 and J is TRBJ1-2, with no clear D. The length of the CDR3 is 11 residues. Germline assignment: CDR1 DFQATT and CDR2 SNEGSKA (reference sequence). V shed 0 bases and J shed 7 bases, with 6 bases lying between them. CDR3 in DNA: TGCAGTGCTAGAGAGAGGGTTGGCTACACCTTC. Protein: CSARERVGYTF.

This sequence joins TRBV5-4 and TRBJ1-2, with TRBD1 matching over 8 bases. V trimming: 4 bases; J trimming: 4 bases; junction bases outside the gene matches: 6. CDR1 is SGHNT and CDR2 is YYREEE in the germline V gene (reference sequence). The CDR3 is made up of 14 amino acids. The CDR3 here is CASSTPTGGYGYTF. The CDR3, as DNA: TGTGCCAGCAGCACACCTACAGGGGGCTATGGCTACACCTTC.

Only a few counts were recorded for this clone. In nucleotides, the CDR3 is TGTGCCAGCAGCTTGGGTGACACCAGAAACACCATATATTTT. Translated: CASSLGDTRNTIYF. This rearrangement joins TRBV5-6 to TRBJ1-3; D uncertain. This CDR3 is 14 amino acids long. Germline V lookup: CDR1 SGHDT, CDR2 YYEEEE. Deletions cut 0 bases from V and 5 bases from J, with 9 bases between.

This chain joins TRBV14 and TRBJ1-1; D might be TRBD1 (6 bases). The V end was cut by 3 bases, the J end by 2 bases, with 13 bases between. Per germline, CDR1 SGHDN and CDR2 FVKESK. The CDR3 spans 15 residues. The CDR3: CASSHPGTFNTEAFF. Written as DNA, the CDR3 is TGTGCCAGCAGCCACCCCGGGACATTTAACACTGAAGCTTTCTTT.

V and J are TRBV7-9 and TRBJ1-6; possibly TRBD1 for D (6 bases). The CDR3 runs to 15 residues. V lost 0 bases to trimming and J lost 15 bases, with 18 bases between them. Looked up from germline, CDR1 is SEHNR and CDR2 is FQNEAQ (reference sequence). The CDR3 here is CASSLAGDTRADLHF. DNA for the CDR3: TGTGCCAGCAGCTTAGCCGGGGACACCCGAGCGGACCTCCACTTT.

The V call is TRBV5-1, the J call TRBJ1-1, with 8 bases fitting TRBD1. Germline loops: CDR1 SGHRS, CDR2 YFSETQ. V lost 0 bases to trimming and J lost 2 bases; unmatched junction nucleotides: 6. The CDR3 contains 16 residues. The CDR3 DNA sequence: TGCGCCAGCAGCTTGGATCCGGGACAGGCTAACACTGAAGCTTTCTTT. Amino acids: CASSLDPGQANTEAFF.

The chain has TRBV30 and TRBJ1-5; D perhaps matches TRBD1 (5 bases). Germline V gene lookup returns CDR1 GTSNPN and CDR2 SVGIG (reference sequence). The CDR3 totals 15 residues. V was clipped by 5 bases and J by 9 bases, with 23 bases between them. The CDR3 DNA follows: TGTGCCTGGGGTAAGGACATCGGAAGCCGTAGGCCCCAGCATTTT. Translated: CAWGKDIGSRRPQHF.

This clone was detected only a few times. The chain is built from TRBV2 and TRBJ1-3; no firm D call. Per germline, CDR1 SNHLY and CDR2 FYNNEI. V was cut by 4 bases and J by 9 bases, with 13 bases left in between. The CDR3 spans 13 residues. In DNA form, the CDR3 reads TGTGCCAGCAGTGTTCGGCCGGGGTCCACCATATATTTT. Its protein product is CASSVRPGSTIYF.

V gene TRBV6-2 or TRBV6-3 combines with J gene TRBJ2-7, with unresolved D. Germline V lookup: CDR1 MNHEY, CDR2 SVGEGT. Trimming took off 0 bases at V and 0 bases at J, with 6 bases between the two ends. This CDR3 comprises 14 residues. The CDR3 DNA reads as TGTGCCAGCAGTTACTCTTTGAGCTCCTACGAGCAGTACTTC. This translates into CASSYSLSSYEQYF.

The chain joins TRBV6-4 to TRBJ2-2; tentative D call: TRBD1 (5 bases). Per the germline V gene, CDR1 is MRHNA and CDR2 is SNTAGT. V gave up 6 bases and J gave up 5 bases, with 13 bases separating them. The CDR3 consists of 14 residues. This CDR3 reads CASRADSRTGELFF. CDR3 nucleotide sequence: TGTGCCAGCAGAGCAGACAGTAGAACCGGGGAGCTGTTTTTT.

The chain links TRBV6-2 or TRBV6-3 to TRBJ2-1, with D uncertain. This CDR3 has 12 residues. The V end lost 4 bases, the J end lost 7 bases, and 8 bases lay between the germline ends. CDR1 MNHEY and CDR2 SVGEGT come from the germline V gene. The CDR3 bases are TGTGCCAGCAGTTTCCTGTCGAATGAGCAGTTCTTC. It specifies CASSFLSNEQFF.

The chain links TRBV5-1 to TRBJ2-1; TRBD1 agrees at 8 bases. The V gene end was trimmed by 0 bases and the J gene end by 10 bases; junction bases not matched to a gene: 0. CDR3 size: 12 residues. Looked up from germline, CDR1 is SGHRS and CDR2 is YFSETQ. CDR3 in DNA: TGCGCCAGCAGCTTGGGGGACAGGGAGCAGTTCTTC. Translating it yields CASSLGDREQFF.